This entry lists 16 T cell receptor beta chains sequenced from one sample in a study of long-term antiretroviral therapy in people with HIV. Version v3.0 of the immunoSEQ assay was performed at survey level. This table comes from immunoSEQ multiplex PCR, and its TCRdb copy is limited to in-frame clones, with some not included. The repertoire consists of more than 15,000 clones, with over 70% occurring once and the leading ten covering 12% to 15%. Sample: unsorted PBMCs, taken 2.9 years after starting antiretroviral therapy. The receptors come from a woman under 40 with HIV.

The table lists this clone with a few counts. The V and J genes are TRBV6-4 and TRBJ2-2; D possibly corresponds to TRBD2 (6 bases). The CDR3 loop spans 15 amino acids. Germline V gene sequence: CDR1 MRHNA, CDR2 SNTAGT. V was clipped by 6 bases and J by 4 bases, with 15 bases between them. The CDR3 sequence is CASSRDSSGTGELFF. The CDR3 nucleotides read TGTGCCAGCAGCCGGGACTCCTCTGGCACCGGGGAGCTGTTTTTT.

The V and J genes are TRBV6-1 and TRBJ2-1; TRBD1 matches at 7 bases. The germline V gene encodes CDR1 MNHNS and CDR2 SASEGT. The CDR3 covers 12 residues. Trimming took 7 bases from V and 7 from J; bases not matched to a gene: 4. DNA for the CDR3: TGTGCCAGCAAGAGACAGGGAAATGAGCAGTTCTTC. Its protein product is CASKRQGNEQFF.

This chain uses TRBV6-5 with TRBJ1-3, with no clear D. Germline V gene sequence: CDR1 MNHEY, CDR2 SVGAGI. Trimming removed 7 bases from V and 0 bases from J, with 13 bases in between. The CDR3 consists of 15 residues. CDR3 in amino acids: CASIRLDNSGNTIYF. The CDR3 DNA follows: TGTGCCAGCATACGGTTAGACAACTCTGGAAACACCATATATTTT.

This clone was found once. The V call is TRBV5-6, the J call TRBJ2-5; TRBD2 matches 8 bases. The germline gives CDR1 SGHDT, CDR2 YYEEEE. The CDR3 extends over 14 amino acids. J was trimmed by 7 bases and V by 1 base; bases with no gene match: 6. The CDR3 is CASSLTREGRTQYF. The CDR3 DNA sequence: TGTGCCAGCAGCTTGACCCGGGAGGGAAGGACCCAGTACTTC. Complete variable domain (other parts from reference TRBV5-6 and TRBJ2-5): DAGVTQSPTHLIKTRGQQVTLRCSPKSGHDTVSWYQQALGQGPQFIFQYYEEEERQRGNFPDRFSGHQFPNYSSELNVNALLLGDSALYLCASSLTREGRTQYFGPGTRLLVL.

The chain joins TRBV5-1 to TRBJ2-5; 8 bases fit TRBD2. V lost 3 bases and J lost 3; bases outside the gene matches: 1. The CDR3 has 13 residues. Germline CDR1 is SGHRS and CDR2 is YFSETQ. CDR3 sequence reads: CASSSLAEETQYF. In DNA form, the CDR3 reads TGCGCCAGCAGCTCACTAGCGGAAGAGACCCAGTACTTC.

The genes are TRBV19 and TRBJ2-3, with unresolved D. This CDR3 is 15 amino acids long. V was pared by 7 bases and J by 0 bases, with 14 bases between. Per germline, CDR1 LNHDA and CDR2 SQIVND (reference sequence). The CDR3 nucleotides read TGTGCCAGTAAGGGAAAGTTCTTCAGCACAGATACGCAGTATTTT. Translated: CASKGKFFSTDTQYF.

The chain couples TRBV2 to TRBJ1-2, with 10 bases identical to TRBD1. Looked up from germline, CDR1 is SNHLY and CDR2 is FYNNEI. The CDR3 consists of 13 residues. V gave up 6 bases and J gave up 8 bases; unmatched junction bases: 6. The CDR3: CASSRQGAEGYTF. DNA of the CDR3: TGTGCCAGCAGCCGACAGGGGGCAGAGGGCTACACCTTC.

In DNA, the CDR3 is TGTGCCAGCAGCGTTGGACAGGGTAGTGACACCATATATTTT. This gives the protein CASSVGQGSDTIYF. The J gene is TRBJ1-3, the V gene TRBV7-9, with 8 nucleotides matching TRBD1. Germline V gene lookup returns CDR1 SEHNR and CDR2 FQNEAQ (reference sequence). This CDR3 contains 14 residues. The V segment lost 5 bases and the J segment 8 bases; nucleotides outside the gene matches: 8.

The V and J genes are TRBV7-2 and TRBJ2-2; maybe TRBD2 (5 bases). This CDR3 comprises 16 residues. The germline V gene has CDR1 SGHTA and CDR2 FQGNSA. The V and J ends lost 5 bases and 7 bases respectively, with 20 bases between them. The chain's CDR3 is CASSDRNQGGRGELFF. In DNA form, the CDR3 reads TGTGCCAGCAGCGACCGTAATCAAGGAGGCCGCGGGGAGCTGTTTTTT.

The gene calls are TRBV27 and TRBJ2-1; D could derive from TRBD1 or TRBD2 (5 bases each). Trimming cost V 4 bases and J 0 bases, with 13 bases left between them. The CDR3 spans 16 residues. Germline lookup yields CDR1 MNHEY and CDR2 SMNVEV (reference sequence). As DNA, the CDR3 is TGTGCCAGCAGTTCGGGAATGGGGGTCTCCTACAATGAGCAGTTCTTC. Translation gives CASSSGMGVSYNEQFF.

CDR3 sequence reads: CATSPELEETQYF. In nucleotides, the CDR3 is TGTGCCACCTCACCTGAATTGGAAGAGACCCAGTACTTC. The rearrangement uses TRBV19 and TRBJ2-5, with D uncertain. Germline-derived CDR1 and CDR2 are LNHDA and SQIVND (reference sequence). The germline V and J ends were trimmed by 10 bases and 3 bases, with 15 bases remaining between them. This CDR3 has 13 residues.

The rearrangement joins TRBV5-1 to TRBJ2-1, with D hard to call. Trimming pared 4 bases from V and 7 bases from J, leaving 6 bases between. The CDR3 sequence is 11 residues long. Germline lookup yields CDR1 SGHRS and CDR2 YFSETQ. The CDR3: CASSPENEQFF. CDR3 in DNA: TGCGCCAGCAGCCCGGAAAATGAGCAGTTCTTC.

J is TRBJ1-2 and V is TRBV6-5, with a tentative D call TRBD1 (5 bases). The CDR3 covers 13 residues. V gave up 10 bases and J gave up 0 bases, with 12 bases separating them. Germline V gene data show CDR1 as MNHEY and CDR2 as SVGAGI. The CDR3 spells CATNPGPNYGYTF. CDR3 coding DNA: TGTGCCACCAACCCGGGACCTAACTATGGCTACACCTTC.

V and J are TRBV27 and TRBJ2-7, with 9 bases identical to TRBD1. J gave up 2 bases and V 4 bases, and 9 bases lay outside the gene matches. The CDR3 totals 16 residues. Germline CDR1 reads MNHEY; CDR2 reads SMNVEV (reference sequence). The CDR3 loop is CASSSRGDRAAYEQYF. The CDR3 bases are TGTGCCAGCAGTTCCCGAGGGGACAGGGCCGCCTACGAGCAGTACTTC.

The V call is TRBV6-1, the J call TRBJ2-7; TRBD2 is a possible D gene (7 bases). CDR3 length equals 13 residues. Germline CDR1 and CDR2: MNHNS and SASEGT. The germline V and J ends were trimmed by 9 bases and 4 bases, with 16 bases remaining between them. The CDR3 region has the DNA TGTGCCAGTGCGGGCGGGGGCCCTTACGAGCAGTACTTC. It yields the protein CASAGGGPYEQYF.

In DNA, the CDR3 is TGTGCCAGCACGCTGGGTATACCGGGGACCAATCAGCCCCAGCATTTT. As protein: CASTLGIPGTNQPQHF. The V gene is TRBV27, the J gene TRBJ1-5, with D tentatively TRBD1 (5 bases). CDR1 and CDR2 (germline): MNHEY, SMNVEV (reference sequence). CDR3 size: 16 residues. Trimming removed 7 bases from V and 3 bases from J, with 19 bases in between.